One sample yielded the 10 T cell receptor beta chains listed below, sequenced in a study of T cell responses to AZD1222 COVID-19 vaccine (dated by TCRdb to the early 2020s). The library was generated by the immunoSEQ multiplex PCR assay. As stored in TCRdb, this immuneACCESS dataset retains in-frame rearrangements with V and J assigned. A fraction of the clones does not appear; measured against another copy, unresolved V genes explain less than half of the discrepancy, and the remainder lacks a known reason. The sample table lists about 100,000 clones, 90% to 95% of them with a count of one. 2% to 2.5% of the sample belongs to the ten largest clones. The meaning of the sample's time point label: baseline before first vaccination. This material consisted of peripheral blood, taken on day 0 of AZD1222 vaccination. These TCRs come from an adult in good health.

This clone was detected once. The chain's CDR3 is CASSPGGGAEAFF. CDR3 coding DNA: TGTGCCAGCAGCCCTGGGGGGGGAGCTGAAGCTTTCTTT. The rearrangement links TRBV7-3 to TRBJ1-1; maybe TRBD1 (5 bases). This CDR3 has 13 amino acids. Germline V CDR1 and CDR2: SGHTA, FQGTGA. Trimming took off 5 bases at V and 6 bases at J, with 13 bases between the two ends.

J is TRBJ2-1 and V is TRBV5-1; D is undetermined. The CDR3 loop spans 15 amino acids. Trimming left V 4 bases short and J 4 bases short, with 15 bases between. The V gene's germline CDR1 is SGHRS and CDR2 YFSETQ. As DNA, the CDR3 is TGCGCCAGCAGCCAGGAGTCCCAACCTTACAATGAGCAGTTCTTC. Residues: CASSQESQPYNEQFF.

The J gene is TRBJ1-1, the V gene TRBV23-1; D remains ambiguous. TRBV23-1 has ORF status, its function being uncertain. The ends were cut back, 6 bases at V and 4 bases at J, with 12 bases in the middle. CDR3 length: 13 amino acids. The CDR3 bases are TGCGCCAGCAGGGGAGGCGGTTGCACTGAAGCTTTCTTT. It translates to CASRGGGCTEAFF.

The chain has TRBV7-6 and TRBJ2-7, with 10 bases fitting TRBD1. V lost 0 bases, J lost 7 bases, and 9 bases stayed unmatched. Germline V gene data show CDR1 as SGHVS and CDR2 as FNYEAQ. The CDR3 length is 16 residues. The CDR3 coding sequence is TGTGCCAGCAGCTTAGCGCTCGGGACAGGGGTGGGGGAGCAGTACTTC. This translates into CASSLALGTGVGEQYF.

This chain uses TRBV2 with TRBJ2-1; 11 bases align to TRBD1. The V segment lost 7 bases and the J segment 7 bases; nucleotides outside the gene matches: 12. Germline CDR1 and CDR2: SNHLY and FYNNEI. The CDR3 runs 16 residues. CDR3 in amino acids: CASTIERTGGRNEQFF. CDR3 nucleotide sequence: TGTGCCAGCACGATAGAACGGACAGGGGGCAGAAATGAGCAGTTCTTC.

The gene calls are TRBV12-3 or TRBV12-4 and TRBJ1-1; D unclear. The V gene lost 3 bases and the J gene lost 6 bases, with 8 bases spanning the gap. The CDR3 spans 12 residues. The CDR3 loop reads CASSFQWAEAFF. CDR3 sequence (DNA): TGTGCCAGCAGTTTTCAGTGGGCTGAAGCTTTCTTT.

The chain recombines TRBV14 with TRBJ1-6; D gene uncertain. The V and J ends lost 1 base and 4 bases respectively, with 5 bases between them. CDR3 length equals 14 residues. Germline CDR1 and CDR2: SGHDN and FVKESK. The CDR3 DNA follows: TGTGCCAGCAGCCAAGTAGGATATAATTCACCCCTCCACTTT. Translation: CASSQVGYNSPLHF.

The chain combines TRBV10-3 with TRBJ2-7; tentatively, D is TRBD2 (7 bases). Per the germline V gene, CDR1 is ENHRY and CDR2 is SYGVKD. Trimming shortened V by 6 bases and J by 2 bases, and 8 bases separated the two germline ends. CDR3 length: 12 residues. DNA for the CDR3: TGTGCCATCAGGGGGGGGCCCTACGAGCAGTACTTC. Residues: CAIRGGPYEQYF.

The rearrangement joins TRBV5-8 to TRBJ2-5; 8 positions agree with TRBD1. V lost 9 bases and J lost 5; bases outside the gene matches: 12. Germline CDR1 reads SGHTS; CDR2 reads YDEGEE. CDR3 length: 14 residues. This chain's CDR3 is CATRLMYRGETQYF. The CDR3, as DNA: TGTGCCACCCGTTTGATGTACAGGGGGGAGACCCAGTACTTC.

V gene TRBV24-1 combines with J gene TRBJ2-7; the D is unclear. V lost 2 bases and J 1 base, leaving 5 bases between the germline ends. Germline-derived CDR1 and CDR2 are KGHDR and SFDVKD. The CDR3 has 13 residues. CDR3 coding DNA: TGTGCCACCAGTGATTCCGGGTCCTACGAGCAGTACTTC. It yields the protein CATSDSGSYEQYF.